Shown below are 11 T cell receptor beta chains from a single sample sequenced in a study of metastatic and nonmetastatic thyroid tumors. TCRdb used MiXCR to call clones anew from the PCR reads. The sample lists 19,000 or so clones, roughly 33% occurring once. The entire patient cohort was treatment-naive prior to thyroid surgery. The sequenced sample consisted of adjacent normal tissue. The receptors here all came from a female donor with papillary thyroid cancer or a benign thyroid nodule (not recorded which). Some clones in this sample may be carry-over from other donors' samples.

The chain employs TRBV7-2 and TRBJ2-3; possibly TRBD2 for D (6 bases). This CDR3 has 13 residues. Trimming shortened V by 8 bases and J by 8 bases, and 17 bases separated the two germline ends. The germline CDR1 and CDR2 sequences are SGHTA and FQGNSA. CDR3 nucleotide sequence: TGTGCCAGCTCGGAAGGGACTCGAGGTACGCAGTATTTT. It codes for CASSEGTRGTQYF.

In its sample, this clone is medium-sized (0.01 to 0.1%). V is TRBV12-3 or TRBV12-4 and J is TRBJ2-7; no firm D call. This CDR3 has 13 residues. V was cut by 6 bases and J by 3 bases, with 12 bases left in between. Here the CDR3 DNA reads TGTGCCAGCAGCCCGCTTAACTACTACGAGCAGTACTTC. It is translated as CASSPLNYYEQYF.

The chain couples TRBV20-1 to TRBJ2-3; 8 positions agree with TRBD2. The CDR3 extends over 15 amino acids. Germline V gene data show CDR1 as DFQATT and CDR2 as SNEGSKA (reference sequence). The V segment lost 0 bases and the J segment 2 bases; nucleotides outside the gene matches: 4. The CDR3 protein is CSARDLRGVTDTQYF. The DNA for the CDR3 is TGCAGTGCTAGAGATCTGCGGGGGGTCACAGATACGCAGTATTTT.

The V and J genes are TRBV20-1 and TRBJ2-2; 12 nucleotides match TRBD2. CDR3 length equals 14 residues. Germline lookup yields CDR1 DFQATT and CDR2 SNEGSKA (reference sequence). Germline trimming cut 3 bases from V and 7 bases from J; bases unmatched to any gene: 3. The CDR3 reads CSARTSGSHGELFF. CDR3 DNA sequence: TGCAGTGCTAGGACTAGCGGGAGCCACGGGGAGCTGTTTTTT.

The genes are TRBV6-1 and TRBJ1-1; D ambiguous. CDR1 is MNHNS, CDR2 SASEGT, per germline. Deletions cut 6 bases from V and 1 base from J, with 9 bases between. The CDR3 loop spans 13 amino acids. As DNA, the CDR3 is TGTGCCAGCAGCTTGACAAGGAACACTGAAGCTTTCTTT. It yields the protein CASSLTRNTEAFF.

This chain joins TRBV6-2 or TRBV6-3 and TRBJ1-1, with D maybe TRBD1 (6 bases). Trimming removed 4 bases from V and 1 base from J, with 13 bases in between. The CDR3 covers 15 residues. CDR1 MNHEY and CDR2 SVGEGT come from the germline V gene. The DNA for the CDR3 is TGTGCCAGCAGTTTTTATGGGGGCGCGAACACTGAAGCTTTCTTT. It encodes CASSFYGGANTEAFF.

This clone was seen many times. The rearrangement links TRBV4-1 to TRBJ2-4; no clear D. The CDR3 runs to 15 residues. Deletions cut 0 bases from V and 7 bases from J, with 13 bases between. CDR1 and CDR2 from the germline V gene are MGHRA and YSYEKL. This CDR3 is CASSQDLGRTNIQYF. CDR3 bases: TGCGCCAGCAGCCAAGATCTTGGTAGGACGAACATTCAGTACTTC.

This clone was seen repeatedly, ten times or more. This sequence joins TRBV7-9 and TRBJ1-5; no clear D. Deletions cut 1 base from V and 0 bases from J, with 4 bases between. Germline V gene sequence: CDR1 SEHNR, CDR2 FQNEAQ (reference sequence). The CDR3 extends over 14 amino acids. The CDR3 protein is CASSLGTSNQPQHF. The CDR3 DNA is TGTGCCAGCAGCTTAGGTACTAGCAATCAGCCCCAGCATTTT.

This clone was seen at least ten times. The chain couples TRBV11-2 to TRBJ1-4; TRBD1 agrees at 7 bases. Germline-derived CDR1 and CDR2 are SGHAT and FQNNGV. The CDR3 totals 15 residues. The J segment lost 8 bases and the V segment lost 0 bases, leaving 6 bases of the junction unmatched. Here the CDR3 reads CASSLEGGAGEKLFF. CDR3 DNA sequence: TGTGCCAGCAGCTTAGAAGGGGGCGCGGGAGAAAAACTGTTTTTT.

This clone has only a few counts. The CDR3 bases are TGTGCCAGCAGTTCTTCCTCGGGGGGCGCATATCAGCCCCAGCATTTT. Translating it yields CASSSSSGGAYQPQHF. The chain employs TRBV6-1 and TRBJ1-5; tentative D call: TRBD1 (6 bases). Looked up from germline, CDR1 is MNHNS and CDR2 is SASEGT. The V and J ends lost 5 bases and 5 bases respectively, with 19 bases between them. The CDR3 length is 16 residues.

The CDR3 sequence is CASRAMQNNQPQHF. Here the CDR3 DNA reads TGTGCCAGCAGAGCAATGCAGAACAATCAGCCCCAGCATTTT. The chain recombines TRBV2 with TRBJ1-5; D remains unclear. Germline lookup yields CDR1 SNHLY and CDR2 FYNNEI. V lost 6 bases and J 3 bases, leaving 12 bases between the germline ends. This CDR3 is built from 14 residues.